Detailed here is one T cell receptor beta chain. Clones were read by immunoSEQ multiplex PCR, and TCRdb kept only the in-frame ones, dropping some. This sample yields about 27,000 clones, of which 65% to 90% are seen a single time; roughly 50% belongs to the top ten. This sample was taken from a study of OX40 agonist ivuxolimab in advanced cancers. About the research overall: Averaging about 60 years in age, with a range of about 23 to 85, the cohort was approximately 84% male.

Germline V gene data show CDR1 as MGHRA and CDR2 as YSYEKL. Trimming removed 1 base at V and 6 bases at J, with 7 bases between. The CDR3 runs 14 residues. Specimen: CD4+ or CD8+ T cells sorted from blood, collected in a trial of the OX40 agonist ivuxolimab. The chain has TRBV4-1 and TRBJ1-6; no definite D call. This receptor was obtained from an adult with an advanced solid tumor such as melanoma, head and neck, liver or kidney cancer. CDR3 DNA: TGCGCCAGCAGCCAAGGACCGGGTAATTCACCCCTCCACTTT. Its protein product is CASSQGPGNSPLHF.